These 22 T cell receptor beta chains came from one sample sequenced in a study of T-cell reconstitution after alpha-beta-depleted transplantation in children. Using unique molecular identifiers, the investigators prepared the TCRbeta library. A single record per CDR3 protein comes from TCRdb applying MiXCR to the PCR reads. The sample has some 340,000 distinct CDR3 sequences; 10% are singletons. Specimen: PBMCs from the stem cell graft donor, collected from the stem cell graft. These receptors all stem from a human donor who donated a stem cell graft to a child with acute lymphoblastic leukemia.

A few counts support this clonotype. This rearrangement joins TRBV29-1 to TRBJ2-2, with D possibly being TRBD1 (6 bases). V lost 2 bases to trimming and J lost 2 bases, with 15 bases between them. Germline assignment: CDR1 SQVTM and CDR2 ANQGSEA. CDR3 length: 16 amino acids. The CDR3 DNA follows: TGCAGCGTTGAACTGGGACACGGAACCAACACCGGGGAGCTGTTTTTT. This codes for CSVELGHGTNTGELFF.

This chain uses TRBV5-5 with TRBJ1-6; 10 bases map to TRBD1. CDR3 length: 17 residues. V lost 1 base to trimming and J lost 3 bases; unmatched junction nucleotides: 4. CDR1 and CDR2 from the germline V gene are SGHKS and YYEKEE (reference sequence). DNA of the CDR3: TGTGCCAGCAGCTTGAGGGGACAGGGGAACTATAATTCACCCCTCCACTTT. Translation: CASSLRGQGNYNSPLHF.

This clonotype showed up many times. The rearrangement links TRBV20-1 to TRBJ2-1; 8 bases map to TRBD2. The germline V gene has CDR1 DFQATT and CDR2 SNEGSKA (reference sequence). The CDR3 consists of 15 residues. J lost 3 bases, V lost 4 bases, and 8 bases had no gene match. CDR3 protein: CSAIIERENYNEQFF. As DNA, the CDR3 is TGCAGTGCTATTATCGAGCGGGAGAACTACAATGAGCAGTTCTTC.

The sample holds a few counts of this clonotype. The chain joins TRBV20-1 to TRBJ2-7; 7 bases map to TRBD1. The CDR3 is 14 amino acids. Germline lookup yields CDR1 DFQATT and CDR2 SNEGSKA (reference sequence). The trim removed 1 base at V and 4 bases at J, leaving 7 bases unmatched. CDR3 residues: CSARGAGTVYEQYF. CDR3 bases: TGCAGTGCTAGAGGGGCCGGGACAGTTTACGAGCAGTACTTC.

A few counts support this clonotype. CDR3 nucleotide sequence: TGTGCCAGCAGTTTATTGGACGGAGTCTACGAGCAGTACTTC. Its protein product is CASSLLDGVYEQYF. The rearrangement links TRBV27 to TRBJ2-7; D uncertain. Germline loops: CDR1 MNHEY, CDR2 SMNVEV (reference sequence). This CDR3 is built from 14 residues. Between the trimmed V and J ends, which lost 1 base and 3 bases, there was a span of 10 bases.

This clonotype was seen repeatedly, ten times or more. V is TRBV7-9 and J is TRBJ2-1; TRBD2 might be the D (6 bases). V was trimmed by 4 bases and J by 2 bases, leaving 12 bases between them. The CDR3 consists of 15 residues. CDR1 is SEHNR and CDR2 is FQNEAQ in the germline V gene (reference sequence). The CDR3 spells CASSSGSGAYNEQFF. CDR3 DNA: TGTGCCAGCAGCTCCGGGAGTGGGGCCTACAATGAGCAGTTCTTC.

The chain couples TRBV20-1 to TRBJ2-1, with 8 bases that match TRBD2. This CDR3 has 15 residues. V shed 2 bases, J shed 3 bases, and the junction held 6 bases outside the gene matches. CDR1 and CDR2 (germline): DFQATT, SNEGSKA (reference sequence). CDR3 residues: CSARPPGGVYNEQFF. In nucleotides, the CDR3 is TGCAGTGCTAGACCACCGGGAGGGGTCTACAATGAGCAGTTCTTC.

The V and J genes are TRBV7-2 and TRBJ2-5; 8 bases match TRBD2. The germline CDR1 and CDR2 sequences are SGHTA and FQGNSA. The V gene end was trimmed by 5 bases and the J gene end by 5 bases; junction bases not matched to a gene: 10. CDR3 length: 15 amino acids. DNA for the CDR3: TGTGCCAGCAGCCTACCGGGAGCGGGAGTTGAGACCCAGTACTTC. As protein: CASSLPGAGVETQYF.

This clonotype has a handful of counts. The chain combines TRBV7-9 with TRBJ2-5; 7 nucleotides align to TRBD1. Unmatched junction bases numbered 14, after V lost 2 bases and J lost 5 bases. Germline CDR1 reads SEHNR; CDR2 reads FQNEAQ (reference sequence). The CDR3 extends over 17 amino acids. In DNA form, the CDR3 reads TGTGCCAGCAGCTTAAGGGGGACAGTATCGAAAGCGGAGACCCAGTACTTC. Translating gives CASSLRGTVSKAETQYF. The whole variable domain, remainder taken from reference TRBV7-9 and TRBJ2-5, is DTGVSQNPRHKITKRGQNVTFRCDPISEHNRLYWYRQTLGQGPEFLTYFQNEAQLEKSRLLSDRFSAERPKGSFSTLEIQRTEQGDSAMYLCASSLRGTVSKAETQYFGPGTRLLVL.

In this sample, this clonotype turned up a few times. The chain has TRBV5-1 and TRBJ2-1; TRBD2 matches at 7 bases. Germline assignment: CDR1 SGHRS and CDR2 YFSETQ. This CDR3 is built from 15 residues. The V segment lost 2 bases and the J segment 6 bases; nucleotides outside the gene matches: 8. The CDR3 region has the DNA TGCGCCAGCAGCTTTCTCCCCGGGAGGAGCAATGAGCAGTTCTTC. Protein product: CASSFLPGRSNEQFF.

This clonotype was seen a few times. As DNA, the CDR3 is TGTGCCAGCAGCCAAACCACAACTAGGGATGAGCAGTTCTTC. This translates into CASSQTTTRDEQFF. The rearrangement joins TRBV7-9 to TRBJ2-1; a possible D gene is TRBD2 (5 bases). V gave up 5 bases and J gave up 8 bases, with 16 bases separating them. The CDR3 is made up of 14 amino acids. CDR1 and CDR2 (germline): SEHNR, FQNEAQ (reference sequence).

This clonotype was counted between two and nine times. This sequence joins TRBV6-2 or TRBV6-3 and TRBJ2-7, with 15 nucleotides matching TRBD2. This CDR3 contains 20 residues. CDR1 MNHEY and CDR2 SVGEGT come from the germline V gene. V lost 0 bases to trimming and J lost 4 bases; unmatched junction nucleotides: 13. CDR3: CASSYSPGLAGGTGRYEQYF. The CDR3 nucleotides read TGTGCCAGCAGTTACTCGCCGGGACTAGCGGGAGGAACGGGACGTTACGAGCAGTACTTC.

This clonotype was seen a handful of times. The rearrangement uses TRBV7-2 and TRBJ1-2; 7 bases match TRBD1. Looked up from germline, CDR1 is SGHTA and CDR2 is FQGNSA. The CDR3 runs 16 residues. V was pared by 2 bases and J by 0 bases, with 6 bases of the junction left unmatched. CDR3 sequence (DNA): TGTGCCAGCAGCTTACGGGACAGCCTTACTAACTATGGCTACACCTTC. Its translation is CASSLRDSLTNYGYTF.

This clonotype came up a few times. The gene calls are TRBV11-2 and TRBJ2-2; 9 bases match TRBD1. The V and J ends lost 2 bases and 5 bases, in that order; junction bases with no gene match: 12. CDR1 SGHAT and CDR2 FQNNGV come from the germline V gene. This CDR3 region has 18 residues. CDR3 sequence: CASSLYATGGPKTGELFF. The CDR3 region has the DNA TGTGCCAGCAGCTTATACGCCACAGGGGGCCCTAAAACCGGGGAGCTGTTTTTT. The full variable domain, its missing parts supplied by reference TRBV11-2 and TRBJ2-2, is EAGVAQSPRYKIIEKRQSVAFWCNPISGHATLYWYQQILGQGPKLLIQFQNNGVVDDSQLPKDRFSAERLKGVDSTLKIQPAKLEDSAVYLCASSLYATGGPKTGELFFGEGSRLTVL.

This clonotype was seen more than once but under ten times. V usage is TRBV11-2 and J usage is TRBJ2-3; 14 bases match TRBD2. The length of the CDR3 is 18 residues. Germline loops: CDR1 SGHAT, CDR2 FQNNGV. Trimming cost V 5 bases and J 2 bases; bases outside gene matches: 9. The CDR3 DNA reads TGTGCCAGCAGCGCTAGAGGGACTAGCGGGAGAACCACAGATACGCAGTATTTT. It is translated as CASSARGTSGRTTDTQYF.

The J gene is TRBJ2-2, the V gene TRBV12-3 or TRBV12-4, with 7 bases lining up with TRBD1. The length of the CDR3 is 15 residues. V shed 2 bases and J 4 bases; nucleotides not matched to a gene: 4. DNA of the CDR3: TGTGCCAGCAGTTTAAGGGGGCGCGCCACCGGGGAGCTGTTTTTT. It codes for CASSLRGRATGELFF.

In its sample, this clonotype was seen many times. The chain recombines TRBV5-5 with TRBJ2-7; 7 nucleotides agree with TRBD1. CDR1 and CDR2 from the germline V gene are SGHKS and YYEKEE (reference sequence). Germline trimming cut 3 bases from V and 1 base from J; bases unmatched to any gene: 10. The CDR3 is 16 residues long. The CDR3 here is CASSYDTGTASYEQYF. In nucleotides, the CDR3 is TGTGCCAGCAGCTATGACACCGGGACAGCGTCCTACGAGCAGTACTTC.

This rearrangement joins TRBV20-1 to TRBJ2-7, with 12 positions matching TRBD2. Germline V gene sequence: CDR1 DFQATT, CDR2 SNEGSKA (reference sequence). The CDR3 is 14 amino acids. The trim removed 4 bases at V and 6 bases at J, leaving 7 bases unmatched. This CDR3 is CSAMTSGRVGEQYF. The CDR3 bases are TGCAGTGCTATGACTAGCGGGAGAGTGGGCGAGCAGTACTTC.

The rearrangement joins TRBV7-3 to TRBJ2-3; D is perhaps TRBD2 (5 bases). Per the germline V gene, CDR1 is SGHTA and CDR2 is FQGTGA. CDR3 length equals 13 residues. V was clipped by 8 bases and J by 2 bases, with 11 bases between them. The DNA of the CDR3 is TGTGCCAGCTCCGAGCGGAACACAGATACGCAGTATTTT. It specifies CASSERNTDTQYF.

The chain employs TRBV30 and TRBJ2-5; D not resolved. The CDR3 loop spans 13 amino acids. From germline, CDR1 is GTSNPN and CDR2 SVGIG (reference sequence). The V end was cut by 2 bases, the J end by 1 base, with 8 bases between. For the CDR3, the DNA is TGTGCCTGGAGTTCGGGCCTCCAAGAGACCCAGTACTTC. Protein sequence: CAWSSGLQETQYF. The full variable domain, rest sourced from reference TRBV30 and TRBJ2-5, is SQTIHQWPATLVQPVGSPLSLECTVEGTSNPNLYWYRQAAGRGLQLLFYSVGIGQISSEVPQNLSASRPQDRQFILSSKKLLLSDSGFYLCAWSSGLQETQYFGPGTRLLVL.

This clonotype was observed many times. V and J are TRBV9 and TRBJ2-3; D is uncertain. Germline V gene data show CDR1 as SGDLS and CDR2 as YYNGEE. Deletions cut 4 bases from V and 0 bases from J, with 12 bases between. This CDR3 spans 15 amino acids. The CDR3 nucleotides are TGTGCCAGCAGCACCTTGACGACTAGCACAGATACGCAGTATTTT. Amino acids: CASSTLTTSTDTQYF. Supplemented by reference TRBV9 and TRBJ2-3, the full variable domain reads DSGVTQTPKHLITATGQRVTLRCSPRSGDLSVYWYQQSLDQGLQFLIQYYNGEERAKGNILERFSAQQFPDLHSELNLSSLELGDSALYFCASSTLTTSTDTQYFGPGTRLTVL.

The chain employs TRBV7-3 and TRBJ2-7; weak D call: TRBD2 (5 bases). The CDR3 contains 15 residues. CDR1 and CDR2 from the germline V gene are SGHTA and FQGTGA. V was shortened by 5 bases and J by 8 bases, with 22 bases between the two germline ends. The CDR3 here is CASSTSPSGVLKQYF. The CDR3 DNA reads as TGTGCCAGCAGCACCAGTCCATCCGGGGTCTTAAAGCAGTACTTC.